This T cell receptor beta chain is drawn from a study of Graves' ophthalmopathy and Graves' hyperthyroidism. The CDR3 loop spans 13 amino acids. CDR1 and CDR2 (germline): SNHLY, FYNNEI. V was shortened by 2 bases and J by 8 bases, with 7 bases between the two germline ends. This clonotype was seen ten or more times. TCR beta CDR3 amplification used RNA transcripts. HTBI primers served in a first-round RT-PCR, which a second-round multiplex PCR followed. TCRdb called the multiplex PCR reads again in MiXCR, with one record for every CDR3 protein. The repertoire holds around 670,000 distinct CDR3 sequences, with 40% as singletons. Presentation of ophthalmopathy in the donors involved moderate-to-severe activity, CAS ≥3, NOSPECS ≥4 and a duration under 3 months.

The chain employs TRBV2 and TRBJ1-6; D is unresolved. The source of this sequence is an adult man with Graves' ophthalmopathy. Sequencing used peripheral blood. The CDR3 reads CASSESLDSPLHF. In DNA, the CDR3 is TGTGCCAGCAGTGAATCGTTGGATTCACCCCTCCACTTT.